This T cell receptor beta chain appears in the sequencing data of a study of graft-versus-host responses after intestinal transplantation. Background on the study: In this cohort, recipients had multivisceral, liver-intestinal, or isolated intestinal transplants. Regarding the study as a whole: Where graft-donor T cell macrochimerism was present, patients had high graft-versus-host to host-versus-graft clonal ratios in allografts. The recipient marrow held GvH clones, and some of them showed up first in ileum or blood.

Using immunoSEQ multiplex PCR, the repertoire was profiled, and TCRdb retains in-frame clones only, with some absent. The table records 27,000 or so clones, roughly 82% of them present only once. The V end lost 8 bases, the J end lost 7 bases, and 20 bases lay between the germline ends. The CDR3 runs to 14 residues. The germline V gene encodes CDR1 SNHLY and CDR2 FYNNEI. This clone was seen only once. The antigen is unknown. Specimen: unstimulated CD4+ T cells sorted from spleen or lymph node cells, collected before intestinal transplant. This clonotype was obtained from a human donor who received an intestinal transplant. The chain links TRBV2 to TRBJ1-2; tentative D call: TRBD1 (6 bases). CDR3 sequence: CASQETGISPGYTF. The CDR3, as DNA: TGTGCCAGCCAAGAAACAGGGATTTCTCCTGGCTACACCTTC.